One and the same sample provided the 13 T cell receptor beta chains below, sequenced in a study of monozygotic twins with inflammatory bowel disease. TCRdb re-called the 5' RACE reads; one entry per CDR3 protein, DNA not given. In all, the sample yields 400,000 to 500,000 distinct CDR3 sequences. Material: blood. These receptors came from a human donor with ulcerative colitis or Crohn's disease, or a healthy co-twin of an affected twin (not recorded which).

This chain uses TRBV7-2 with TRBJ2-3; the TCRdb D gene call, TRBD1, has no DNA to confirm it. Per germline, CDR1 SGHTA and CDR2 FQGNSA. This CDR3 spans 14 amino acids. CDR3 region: CASSLTRYTDTQYF.

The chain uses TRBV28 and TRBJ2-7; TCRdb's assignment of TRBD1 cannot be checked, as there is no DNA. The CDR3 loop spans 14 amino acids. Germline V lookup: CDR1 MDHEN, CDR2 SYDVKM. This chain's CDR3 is CASSFQGIEGEQYF.

CDR3 loop: CASSLQASLSYNEQFF. The gene calls are TRBV5-5 and TRBJ2-1; TCRdb calls TRBD1, which cannot be checked without DNA. Germline CDR1 SGHKS, CDR2 YYEKEE (reference sequence). CDR3 length: 16 amino acids.

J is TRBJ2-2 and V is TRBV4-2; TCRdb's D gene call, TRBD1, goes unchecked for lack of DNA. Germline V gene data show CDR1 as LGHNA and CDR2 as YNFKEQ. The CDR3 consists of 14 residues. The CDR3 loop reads CASSQAGRVGELFF.

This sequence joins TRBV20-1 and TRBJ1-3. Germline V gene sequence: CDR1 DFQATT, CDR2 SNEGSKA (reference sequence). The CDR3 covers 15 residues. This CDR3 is CSARDLASSGNTIYF.

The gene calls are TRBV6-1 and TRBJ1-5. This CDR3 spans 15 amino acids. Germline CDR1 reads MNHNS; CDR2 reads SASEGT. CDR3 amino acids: CASRGVGPSNQPQHF.

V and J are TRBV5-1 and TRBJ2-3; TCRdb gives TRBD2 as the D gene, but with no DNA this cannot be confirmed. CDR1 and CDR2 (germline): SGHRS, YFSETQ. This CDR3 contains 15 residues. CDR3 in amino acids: CASSLAARVTDTQYF.

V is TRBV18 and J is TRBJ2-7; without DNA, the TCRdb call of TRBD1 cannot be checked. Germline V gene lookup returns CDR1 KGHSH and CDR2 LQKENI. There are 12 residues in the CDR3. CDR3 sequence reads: CASSPSGNEQYF.

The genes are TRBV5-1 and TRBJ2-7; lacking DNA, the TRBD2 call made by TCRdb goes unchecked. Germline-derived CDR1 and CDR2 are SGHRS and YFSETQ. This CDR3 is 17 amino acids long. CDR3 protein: CASSPRTSGPLRGEQYF.

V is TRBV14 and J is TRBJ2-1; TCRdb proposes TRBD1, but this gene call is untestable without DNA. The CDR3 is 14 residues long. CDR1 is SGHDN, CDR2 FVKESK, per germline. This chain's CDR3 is CASSLVGGNNEQFF.

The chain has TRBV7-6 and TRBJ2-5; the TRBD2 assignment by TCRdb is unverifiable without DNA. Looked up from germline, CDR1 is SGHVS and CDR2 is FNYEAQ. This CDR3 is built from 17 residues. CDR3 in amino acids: CASSLEGSSGVRETQYF. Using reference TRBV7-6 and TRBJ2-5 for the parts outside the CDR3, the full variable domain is GAGVSQSPRYKVTKRGQDVALRCDPISGHVSLYWYRQALGQGPEFLTYFNYEAQQDKSGLPNDRFSAERPEGSISTLTIQRTEQRDSAMYRCASSLEGSSGVRETQYFGPGTRLLVL.

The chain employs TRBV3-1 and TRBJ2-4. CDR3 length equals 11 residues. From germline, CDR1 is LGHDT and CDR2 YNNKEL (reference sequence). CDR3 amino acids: CASSQGMGQNF.

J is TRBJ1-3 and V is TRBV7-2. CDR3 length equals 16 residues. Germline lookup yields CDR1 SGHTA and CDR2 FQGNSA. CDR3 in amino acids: CASSLEASLSGNTIYF.